This is a list of T cell receptor beta chains from one sample in a study of T cells in localized non-small cell lung cancer. The table came from immunoSEQ multiplex PCR; TCRdb's copy has only in-frame clones and leaves some out. This table has around 70,000 clones, less than 85% appearing once. The sample in question was peripheral blood, obtained before any cancer treatment. These TCRs come from a female donor over 55 with stage I lung adenocarcinoma. Both conserved end residues are trimmed from each CDR3. Each record gives: V gene, D gene, J gene, CDR3 protein. The D gene is left open where the match is weak.

TRBV5-6,-,TRBJ2-7,ASSLNGGKGEQY
TRBV5-5,TRBD2,TRBJ2-1,ASSLGTSNEQF
TRBV14,TRBD2,TRBJ2-3,ASSTLGRGRAGGPISQY
TRBV5-5,-,TRBJ2-7,ASSWMGGTYEQY
TRBV7-2,-,TRBJ1-2,ASSLAAGEGYGYT
TRBV2,TRBD2,TRBJ2-2,ASSRLALNTGELF
TRBV7-3,TRBD2,TRBJ2-1,ASSWLAGSYNEQF
TRBV11-3,-,TRBJ1-1,ASSSRRLMNTEAF
TRBV5-1,-,TRBJ1-4,ASTPLGSTNEKLF
TRBV18,-,TRBJ1-2,ASSPGYLNHGYT
TRBV12-5,-,TRBJ1-2,ASGYRDSYGYT
TRBV2,TRBD1,TRBJ2-4,ASSPGQGNIQY
TRBV5-8,-,TRBJ2-7,ASSLHSAKESYEQY
TRBV11-2,TRBD2,TRBJ2-5,ASSLTGGILETQY
TRBV5-1,TRBD2,TRBJ2-3,ASNPGLAIPDTQY
TRBV28,TRBD1,TRBJ1-2,ASSGAGQGIVGGYT
TRBV11-2,-,TRBJ1-1,ASSLGPGKTEAF
TRBV6-1,-,TRBJ1-2,ASSEGVDGYT
TRBV18,-,TRBJ1-1,ASSPGVTGNTEAF
TRBV6-5,-,TRBJ1-5,ASRGGFEQPQH
TRBV9,-,TRBJ2-3,ASSVTGDGTDTQY
TRBV5-1,-,TRBJ2-7,ASSLAVYSSEQY
TRBV27,-,TRBJ1-6,ASRFAYNSPLH
TRBV11-3,-,TRBJ2-1,ASSPRDGNNEQF
TRBV18,-,TRBJ1-1,ASSSYSVLSTEAF
TRBV4-3,-,TRBJ1-2,ASSQDSNSYGYT
TRBV15,TRBD1,TRBJ1-1,ATSRDWGQFYTEAF
TRBV6-6,TRBD1,TRBJ2-1,ASSYGQELYNEQF
TRBV19,-,TRBJ1-5,ASSTPSLTSVPPSNQPQH
TRBV7-9,-,TRBJ1-1,ASSPVGRLNTEAF
TRBV11-2,-,TRBJ1-1,ASSAGWGTEAF